This TCR beta chain stems from a study of blood T cells in healthy people across ages. Study-wide findings and caveats: Estimated diversity across one million T cells was deemed an underestimate.

The CDR3 covers 14 residues. V lost 1 base, J lost 0 bases, and 9 bases lay in between. Germline V gene data show CDR1 as SQVTM and CDR2 as ANQGSEA. In the case of this clonotype: Its antigen remains unidentified.

Alongside a J-beta primer mix, a sample-barcoded 5' primer served in a second PCR lasting about 6 to 12 cycles. A single record per CDR3 protein comes from TCRdb applying MiXCR to the 5' RACE reads. Of hundreds of thousands of distinct CDR3 sequences listed, 21% are singletons. The chain joins TRBV29-1 to TRBJ1-2, with D unclear. The clonotype originates from a man aged 70 or older in good health. The specimen was blood. The CDR3 nucleotides read TGCAGCGTTGAAGCCACTGGTTCTAACTATGGCTACACCTTC. This gives the protein CSVEATGSNYGYTF.